The 31 T cell receptor beta chains below come from one sample, sequenced in a study of ipilimumab plus nivolumab after autologous stem cell transplantation. The protocol was immunoSEQ multiplex PCR, while the TCRdb copy is restricted to in-frame clones and leaves out a portion. Seen here are a few thousand clones, around 90% observed once, and the top ten hold 20% to 25%. The material was PBMCs, obtained in a trial of ipilimumab plus nivolumab as post-transplant consolidation. The source of these receptors is a male donor with multiple myeloma.

The rearrangement links TRBV19 to TRBJ2-7; 16 positions match TRBD2. After removal of 2 bases from V and 4 bases from J, the junction contained 14 bases not matched to a gene. The CDR3 totals 20 residues. The V gene's germline CDR1 is LNHDA and CDR2 SQIVND (reference sequence). The CDR3 protein is CASSITGAAGTSGRAYEQYF. Here the CDR3 DNA reads TGTGCCAGTAGTATAACAGGAGCGGCCGGGACTAGCGGGAGGGCTTACGAGCAGTACTTC.

The chain has TRBV28 and TRBJ2-1; 10 bases are shared with TRBD2. The germline V gene has CDR1 MDHEN and CDR2 SYDVKM. V lost 10 bases to trimming and J lost 7 bases; unmatched junction nucleotides: 22. The CDR3 covers 18 residues. The CDR3 reads CATEGLWASGRVGNEQFF. DNA of the CDR3: TGTGCCACCGAGGGGTTATGGGCTAGCGGGAGAGTAGGGAATGAGCAGTTCTTC.

V usage is TRBV7-2 and J usage is TRBJ1-4; TRBD1 agrees at 7 bases. CDR1 and CDR2 from the germline V gene are SGHTA and FQGNSA. The length of the CDR3 is 16 residues. After removal of 2 bases from V and 2 bases from J, the junction contained 5 bases not matched to a gene. For the CDR3, the DNA is TGTGCCAGCAGCTTACTGAGGGGGCGGACTAATGAAAAACTGTTTTTT. This sequence encodes CASSLLRGRTNEKLFF.

V is TRBV20-1 and J is TRBJ2-1; D uncertain. The ends were cut back, 8 bases at V and 3 bases at J, with 8 bases in the middle. The CDR3 is 11 amino acids. Germline assignment: CDR1 DFQATT and CDR2 SNEGSKA (reference sequence). CDR3 in DNA: TGCAGTTTTTTTATCTACAATGAGCAGTTCTTC. Protein: CSFFIYNEQFF.

The rearrangement links TRBV20-1 to TRBJ2-1; D is ambiguous. CDR1 is DFQATT and CDR2 is SNEGSKA in the germline V gene (reference sequence). Trimming left V 6 bases short and J 8 bases short, with 11 bases between. The CDR3 has 11 residues. CDR3 sequence: CSASSWDEQFF. CDR3 coding DNA: TGCAGTGCCAGTTCGTGGGATGAGCAGTTCTTC.

This chain links TRBV2 with TRBJ2-7, with 9 bases aligning to TRBD2. Germline CDR1 and CDR2: SNHLY and FYNNEI. The CDR3 consists of 14 residues. V lost 8 bases, J lost 4 bases, and 9 bases stayed unmatched. DNA of the CDR3: TGTGCCAGCTTCAGCGGGAGGCCGAGGTACGAGCAGTACTTC. This encodes CASFSGRPRYEQYF.

V and J are TRBV9 and TRBJ1-3; D gene uncertain. Germline CDR1 and CDR2: SGDLS and YYNGEE. The V end was cut by 6 bases, the J end by 4 bases, with 14 bases between. This CDR3 comprises 14 residues. CDR3 amino acids: CASKREATGNTIYF. DNA of the CDR3: TGTGCCAGCAAGAGGGAAGCGACGGGAAACACCATATATTTT.

This sequence joins TRBV5-4 and TRBJ2-5; no firm D call. There are 14 residues in the CDR3. Germline V gene sequence: CDR1 SGHNT, CDR2 YYREEE (reference sequence). Deletions cut 1 base from V and 5 bases from J, with 12 bases between. In nucleotides, the CDR3 is TGTGCCAGCAGCTTGTTAGATATGGAGGAGACCCAGTACTTC. It is translated as CASSLLDMEETQYF.

This clone has just one count. The chain is built from TRBV5-1 and TRBJ2-7; 8 bases align to TRBD1. J gave up 4 bases and V 4 bases, and 10 bases lay outside the gene matches. The CDR3 loop spans 15 amino acids. CDR1 and CDR2 (germline): SGHRS, YFSETQ. This CDR3 reads CASSRQGAGLYEQYF. DNA of the CDR3: TGCGCCAGCAGCCGGCAGGGGGCCGGACTATACGAGCAGTACTTC. The full variable domain, its missing parts supplied by reference TRBV5-1 and TRBJ2-7, is KAGVTQTPRYLIKTRGQQVTLSCSPISGHRSVSWYQQTPGQGLQFLFEYFSETQRNKGNFPGRFSGRQFSNSRSEMNVSTLELGDSALYLCASSRQGAGLYEQYFGPGTRLTVT.

This chain uses TRBV19 with TRBJ2-5, with 10 bases lining up with TRBD2. This CDR3 has 14 residues. The germline gives CDR1 LNHDA, CDR2 SQIVND (reference sequence). V shed 9 bases and J 5 bases; nucleotides not matched to a gene: 9. The CDR3, as DNA: TGTGCCAGCCACAGCGGGAGGGCGGGGGAGACCCAGTACTTC. It specifies CASHSGRAGETQYF.

The chain combines TRBV7-9 with TRBJ1-1; possibly TRBD1 for D (5 bases). Trimming cost V 1 base and J 11 bases, with 11 bases left between them. This CDR3 contains 12 residues. Germline CDR1 reads SEHNR; CDR2 reads FQNEAQ (reference sequence). The CDR3 DNA sequence: TGTGCCAGCAGCTTAGAGGACACACCGGCTTTCTTT. Protein product: CASSLEDTPAFF.

The rearrangement joins TRBV5-1 to TRBJ1-1, with 7 bases aligning to TRBD1. This CDR3 is 13 amino acids long. The V segment lost 6 bases and the J segment 4 bases; nucleotides outside the gene matches: 6. From germline, CDR1 is SGHRS and CDR2 YFSETQ. The CDR3 DNA is TGCGCCAGCAAAACAGGGGCGGGCACTGAAGCTTTCTTT. It translates to CASKTGAGTEAFF.

This chain connects TRBV5-4 to TRBJ2-1; TRBD2 agrees at 10 bases. Trimming cost V 4 bases and J 3 bases; bases outside gene matches: 4. The CDR3 is made up of 15 amino acids. CDR1 and CDR2 (germline): SGHNT, YYREEE (reference sequence). The CDR3 sequence: CASSRGTSDYNEQFF. The CDR3 DNA sequence: TGTGCCAGCAGCCGAGGGACTAGCGACTACAATGAGCAGTTCTTC. Supplemented by reference TRBV5-4 and TRBJ2-1, the full variable domain reads ETGVTQSPTHLIKTRGQQVTLRCSSQSGHNTVSWYQQALGQGPQFIFQYYREEENGRGNFPPRFSGLQFPNYSSELNVNALELDDSALYLCASSRGTSDYNEQFFGPGTRLTVL.

The rearrangement links TRBV12-5 to TRBJ1-3, with TRBD1 identical over 8 bases. The V and J ends lost 4 bases and 4 bases, in that order; junction bases with no gene match: 0. CDR3 length equals 13 residues. Germline V gene lookup returns CDR1 LGHNT and CDR2 FRNRAP. CDR3 residues: CASGWTGGNTIYF. CDR3 DNA sequence: TGTGCTAGTGGTTGGACAGGGGGAAACACCATATATTTT.

J is TRBJ2-7 and V is TRBV27; 10 nucleotides line up with TRBD2. The CDR3 is 17 amino acids. With 0 bases clipped from V and 2 bases from J, the junction kept 7 bases outside the gene matches. Germline V lookup: CDR1 MNHEY, CDR2 SMNVEV (reference sequence). The CDR3 is CASSLSASGSPPYEQYF. CDR3 bases: TGTGCCAGCAGTTTATCAGCTAGCGGGAGTCCTCCCTACGAGCAGTACTTC.

This clone was recorded once. CDR3 in DNA: TGTGCCAGCCAGGGGGCGGGAGGGGACACCGGGGAGCTGTTTTTT. Amino acids: CASQGAGGDTGELFF. The chain couples TRBV28 to TRBJ2-2; tentatively, D is TRBD2 (9 bases). CDR1 and CDR2 from the germline V gene are MDHEN and SYDVKM. The V and J ends lost 8 bases and 3 bases respectively, with 16 bases between them. CDR3 length equals 15 residues.

CDR3 nucleotides: TGTGCCAGCAGCTTAGGGTCGACTAATTACGAGCAGTACTTC. Residues: CASSLGSTNYEQYF. J is TRBJ2-7 and V is TRBV7-9; the D gene is possibly TRBD2 (5 bases). Trimming took off 1 base at V and 4 bases at J, with 11 bases between the two ends. CDR3 length equals 14 residues. Germline CDR1 SEHNR, CDR2 FQNEAQ (reference sequence).

The rearrangement joins TRBV5-1 to TRBJ2-5, with D hard to call. This CDR3 has 11 residues. Germline V CDR1 and CDR2: SGHRS, YFSETQ. V was pared by 2 bases and J by 5 bases, with 4 bases between. DNA for the CDR3: TGCGCCAGCAGCTTCGGTGAGACCCAGTACTTC. Translating gives CASSFGETQYF.

The chain couples TRBV2 to TRBJ1-4; 9 bases line up with TRBD1. The germline gives CDR1 SNHLY, CDR2 FYNNEI. The CDR3 has 16 amino acids. Unmatched junction bases numbered 9, after V lost 2 bases and J lost 8 bases. In nucleotides, the CDR3 is TGTGCCAGCAGTGAACCCAGGACAGGGGACGGAGAAAAACTGTTTTTT. This codes for CASSEPRTGDGEKLFF. Combining the CDR3 with reference TRBV2 and TRBJ1-4 gives the whole variable domain EPEVTQTPSHQVTQMGQEVILRCVPISNHLYFYWYRQILGQKVEFLVSFYNNEISEKSEIFDDQFSVERPDGSNFTLKIRSTKLEDSAMYFCASSEPRTGDGEKLFFGSGTQLSVL.

This clone was picked up one time. The rearrangement links TRBV28 to TRBJ2-7; the D call may be TRBD1 or TRBD2 (5 bases each). Germline-derived CDR1 and CDR2 are MDHEN and SYDVKM. Trimming cost V 5 bases and J 0 bases, with 11 bases left between them. This CDR3 has 14 amino acids. CDR3 in amino acids: CASSRRGISYEQYF. CDR3 coding DNA: TGTGCCAGCAGTCGACGGGGCATCTCCTACGAGCAGTACTTC.

Concerning this clone itself: The junction shows a germline mismatch at one end, possibly a read error. The V and J genes are TRBV5-4 and TRBJ2-7; perhaps TRBD2 as D (6 bases). Germline assignment: CDR1 SGHNT and CDR2 YYREEE (reference sequence). This CDR3 has 16 amino acids. The DNA for the CDR3 is TGTGCCAGCAGCTTACTTCCGGGACTGGCCTCCCACGAGCAGTACTTC. Its protein product is CASSLLPGLASHEQYF.

The J gene is TRBJ2-1, the V gene TRBV19; unclear D gene. Germline V gene lookup returns CDR1 LNHDA and CDR2 SQIVND (reference sequence). The ends were cut back, 6 bases at V and 3 bases at J, with 18 bases in the middle. The CDR3 sequence is 16 residues long. In DNA form, the CDR3 reads TGTGCCAGTAGCCGATTAGAGCCCGTGGACTACAATGAGCAGTTCTTC. Translation: CASSRLEPVDYNEQFF.

The chain couples TRBV18 to TRBJ2-5; possibly TRBD2 for D (5 bases). Germline V gene sequence: CDR1 KGHSH, CDR2 LQKENI. Between the trimmed V and J ends, which lost 3 bases and 2 bases, there was a span of 13 bases. The CDR3 extends over 15 amino acids. This CDR3 is CASSPEASGQETQYF. The CDR3 DNA follows: TGTGCCAGCTCACCGGAGGCCAGCGGACAAGAGACCCAGTACTTC.

The V gene is TRBV5-1, the J gene TRBJ2-2, with a weak D call TRBD1 (6 bases). There are 15 residues in the CDR3. V was clipped by 3 bases and J by 3 bases, with 12 bases between them. Germline CDR1 and CDR2: SGHRS and YFSETQ. CDR3 nucleotides: TGCGCCAGCAGCTCAACAGGGAGCCACACCGGGGAGCTGTTTTTT. The encoded protein is CASSSTGSHTGELFF.

The chain couples TRBV5-6 to TRBJ2-5; D unresolved. Germline V gene sequence: CDR1 SGHDT, CDR2 YYEEEE. The germline V and J ends were trimmed by 0 bases and 5 bases, with 5 bases remaining between them. The CDR3 sequence is 12 residues long. The CDR3 region is CASSLAVETQYF. The CDR3, as DNA: TGTGCCAGCAGCTTGGCGGTCGAGACCCAGTACTTC.

The rearrangement uses TRBV6-6 and TRBJ2-1, with a weak D call TRBD2 (7 bases). Trimming shortened V by 7 bases and J by 9 bases, and 19 bases separated the two germline ends. The CDR3 is made up of 14 amino acids. Germline loops: CDR1 MNHNY, CDR2 SVGAGI (reference sequence). The DNA for the CDR3 is TGTGCCAGCACTTTGGGGGGGGCGCAAAGTGAGCAGTTCTTC. Translated: CASTLGGAQSEQFF.

In nucleotides, the CDR3 is TGTGCCAGCAGCCCGGGACAGAGATTTCTTGGCTACACCTTC. Translating it yields CASSPGQRFLGYTF. The chain combines TRBV7-2 with TRBJ1-2; 7 positions match TRBD1. CDR3 size: 14 residues. Germline loops: CDR1 SGHTA, CDR2 FQGNSA. V trimming: 5 bases; J trimming: 7 bases; junction bases outside the gene matches: 10.

The chain combines TRBV7-8 with TRBJ2-7; a possible D gene is TRBD1 (5 bases). Trimming pared 1 base from V and 6 bases from J, leaving 10 bases between. The CDR3 totals 13 residues. Germline assignment: CDR1 SGHVS and CDR2 FQNEAQ. CDR3 sequence (DNA): TGTGCCAGCAGCTTAGTGTCAGGGATCGAGCAGTACTTC. It codes for CASSLVSGIEQYF.

V and J are TRBV27 and TRBJ1-6; 8 nucleotides line up with TRBD1. Germline V gives CDR1 MNHEY, CDR2 SMNVEV (reference sequence). The length of the CDR3 is 15 residues. Germline trimming cut 1 base from V and 8 bases from J; bases unmatched to any gene: 4. Written as DNA, the CDR3 is TGTGCCAGCAGTTTATGGACAGGGAGGGATTCACCCCTCCACTTT. Amino acids: CASSLWTGRDSPLHF.

V is TRBV5-4 and J is TRBJ2-3; D may be TRBD2 (5 bases). The germline V gene encodes CDR1 SGHNT and CDR2 YYREEE (reference sequence). Deletions cut 4 bases from V and 4 bases from J, with 10 bases between. The CDR3 is 13 residues long. The CDR3 coding sequence is TGTGCCAGCAGCCTAGTCGGGGCAGATACGCAGTATTTT. It translates to CASSLVGADTQYF.

This clone is a singleton in its sample. V gene TRBV5-1 combines with J gene TRBJ2-7; D is possibly TRBD2 (5 bases). This CDR3 is built from 16 residues. Germline lookup yields CDR1 SGHRS and CDR2 YFSETQ. V lost 7 bases and J lost 3, with 23 bases in between. This CDR3 is CASGTGLAVSIYEQYF. In DNA form, the CDR3 reads TGCGCCAGCGGCACCGGGCTAGCAGTGTCTATCTACGAGCAGTACTTC.